This TCR beta chain appears in the sequencing data of a study of T cells in Graves' hyperthyroidism and ophthalmopathy. This clonotype showed up many times. TCR beta CDR3 sequences were amplified from RNA transcripts. Carried out on the TCR CDR3, a first-round RT-PCR used the HTBI primer set. Using its own MiXCR run on the multiplex PCR reads, TCRdb lists one record per CDR3 protein. The top ten clones hold more than 4.5% of a sample with approximately 410,000 distinct CDR3 sequences, roughly an eighth of them seen once. Deletions cut 3 bases from V and 4 bases from J, with 15 bases between. The CDR3 is 15 residues long.

The chain links TRBV12-3 or TRBV12-4 to TRBJ1-2; no reliable D call. The origin of this receptor is a young woman with Graves' hyperthyroidism. The specimen sequenced was blood. The CDR3 loop is CASSFSSVSIYGYTF. As DNA, the CDR3 is TGTGCCAGCAGTTTTAGTTCTGTCAGCATCTATGGCTACACCTTC.